The clone carrying this T cell receptor beta chain was detected only a few times. The antigen is not known. The data originate from a study of beta chain features in type 1 diabetes. Overall study: Patients were similar to healthy donors in age and gender (as well as in cell yields). The examined sorted cells totaled about 110 million across samples.

Expressed TCRB transcripts were sequenced after all isolated RNA was converted to cDNA. The average output of naive, central memory and regulatory T cell samples was approximately 3.7 million reads. Clones were read by immunoSEQ multiplex PCR, and TCRdb kept only the in-frame ones, dropping some. The sample comprises approximately 60,000 clones, under 60% of which are singletons, and roughly 2.6% rests with the top ten. It was via CD45RO/CCR7/CD25/CD127/CD95/CD27 that CD4+ naive, central memory, regulatory and stem cell-like memory cells were sorted. Trimming removed 4 bases from V and 11 bases from J; junction bases left unmatched: 4. The V gene's germline CDR1 is SGHRS and CDR2 YFSETQ. The CDR3 sequence is 13 residues long. Study-wide points: All four CD4+ subsets of Type 1 diabetes patients contained TCRB CDR3s that were moderately but significantly shorter.

The source material was Tregs from blood. This TCR was sampled from a woman aged 40 to 55 with type 1 diabetes. The rearrangement links TRBV5-1 to TRBJ1-6; 9 bases line up with TRBD1. CDR3: CASSRGQGTPLHF. CDR3 sequence (DNA): TGCGCCAGCAGCCGAGGACAGGGGACACCCCTCCACTTT.